This T cell receptor (beta chain) was found in a study of blood T cell repertoires in COVID-19. Overall study: Whether acute or convalescent, the COVID-19 samples came from the United States, Italy and Spain. T cells, B-cell-depleted T cells, or PBMCs supplied cDNA or gDNA.

In the source study's methods: For nucleated cells, counts were estimated from reference gene primer amplification. Method: immunoSEQ multiplex PCR; TCRdb's copy keeps in-frame clones and lacks some. V and J calls and clone size come straight from that table; D and trimming were deduced from the DNA. Of fewer than 300,000 clones in the sample, about 89% are singletons; the top ten hold about 1.6%. The source material was peripheral blood. The receptor comes from a middle-aged woman who had recovered from COVID-19.

CDR3 coding DNA: TGTGCCAGCAGCCAAGATTCAGGGTTAGGTCAGCCCCAGCATTTT. As protein: CASSQDSGLGQPQHF. The chain recombines TRBV4-2 with TRBJ1-5, with D perhaps matching TRBD1 (5 bases). With 0 bases removed from V and 6 bases from J, the gap between germline ends came to 12 bases. The germline gives CDR1 LGHNA, CDR2 YNFKEQ. The CDR3 contains 15 residues.